The text below deals with one TCR beta chain. In this sample, this clone turned up once. Its antigen target is currently unknown. Base qualities are missing; no much larger clone stands one base away. The record originates from a study of T cell changes during pregnancy in multiple sclerosis (dated by TCRdb to about 2019). As for the study more broadly: The study looked at changes in the T cell repertoire across pregnancy in women with multiple sclerosis.

From the cysteine through the phenylalanine, the CDR3 covers 16 amino acids. Just the 48-base CDR3 DNA is kept, in frame starting at base 1. Here V drops 1 base and J drops 1 base, and the junction holds 5 bases not matched to any gene. Reading the germline V gene gives CDR1 SGHTA and CDR2 FQGNSA. Preparation of the library involved the immunoSEQ multiplex PCR assay. TCRdb mirrors the immuneACCESS table, restricted to in-frame sequences. Some clones are absent from its copies; in checked studies, under half trace to an unresolved V gene, and the reason for the others is unknown. The sample contains some 80,000 clones, 90% to 95% of them found a single time. Under 3% of the sample is held by the ten biggest clonotypes.

Sample: peripheral blood, taken in the first trimester of pregnancy. The source of this sequence is a female donor with multiple sclerosis, enrolled in a pregnancy study. The chain couples TRBV7-2 to TRBJ2-5, and 8 junctional nucleotides match TRBD2. In nucleotide form, the sequence is TGTGCCAGCAGCTTAGTTGGAGCGGGAGCCCAAGAGACCCAGTACTTC. Translated, it gives CASSLVGAGAQETQYF.